These T cell receptor beta chains were read from a single sample in a study of cytotoxic CD8 clonotypes in ibrutinib-treated CLL. Sequencing used immunoSEQ multiplex PCR; TCRdb keeps in-frame clones, though not all of them. The sample lists roughly 220,000 clones; approximately 70% were seen once. The specimen was PBMCs, collected after 12 months of ibrutinib treatment. The receptors derive from a human donor with chronic lymphocytic leukemia. The conserved cysteine and the conserved F or W are not part of the CDR3 here. Fields, in order: J gene, V gene, CDR3 protein.

>TRBJ2-1|TRBV2
ASRSGSLNEQF
>TRBJ2-5|TRBV5-1
ASSLNAGGYETQY
>TRBJ2-7|TRBV9
ASSVGNREYEQY
>TRBJ2-1|TRBV6-5
ASSYSGRGKEQF
>TRBJ1-2|TRBV29-1
SVESRSYT
>TRBJ2-5|TRBV5-1
ASSFNTATKETQY
>TRBJ1-5|TRBV30
AWGRGVNQPQH
>TRBJ1-1|TRBV21-1
ARGRGEGTEAF
>TRBJ1-2|TRBV2
ASKGQGGGYT
>TRBJ2-7|TRBV4-1
ASSQDTGQGSYEQY
>TRBJ1-2|TRBV6-5
ASNRGPRGLTN
>TRBJ1-3|TRBV30
AWGVSGSGNTIY
>TRBJ1-5|TRBV6-5
ASSRTGNAFQPQH
>TRBJ2-3|TRBV4-3
ASSQGGARTDTQY